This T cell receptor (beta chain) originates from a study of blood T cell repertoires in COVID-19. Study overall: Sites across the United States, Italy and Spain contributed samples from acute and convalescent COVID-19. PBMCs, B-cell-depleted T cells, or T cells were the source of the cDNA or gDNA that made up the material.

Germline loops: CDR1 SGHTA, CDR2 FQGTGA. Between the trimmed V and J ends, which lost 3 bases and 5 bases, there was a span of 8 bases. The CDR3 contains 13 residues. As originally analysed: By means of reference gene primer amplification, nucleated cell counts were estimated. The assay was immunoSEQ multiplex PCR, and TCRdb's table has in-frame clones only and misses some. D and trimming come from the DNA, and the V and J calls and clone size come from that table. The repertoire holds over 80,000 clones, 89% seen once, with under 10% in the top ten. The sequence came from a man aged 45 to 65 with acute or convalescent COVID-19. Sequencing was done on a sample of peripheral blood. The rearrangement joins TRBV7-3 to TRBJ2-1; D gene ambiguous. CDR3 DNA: TGTGCCAGCAGCTTGAATAGAAACAATGAGCAGTTCTTC. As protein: CASSLNRNNEQFF.